This is a list of T cell receptor beta chains from one sample in a study of cytomegalovirus exposure and HLA in healthy donors. Clones were sequenced by immunoSEQ multiplex PCR, and TCRdb holds only the in-frame ones, with some missing. The sample consists of 220,000 or so clones, around four fifths of them appearing once. The sequencing input was PBMCs. The receptors were gathered from a middle-aged man in good health and CMV-seronegative. Each CDR3 is given with its conserved first and last residue. The D gene is left open where the match is weak. Clone size is given for some rows only: seen once, a few or many times, or a class if the clone is expanded.

V	D	size	J	DNA	CDR3
TRBV11-3	.	.	TRBJ2-5	TGTGCCAGCAGCTTAGAAAAGGGCCTAGGGCACCCGGGAAGGGAGACCCAGTACTTC	CASSLEKGLGHPGRETQYF
TRBV30	TRBD2	.	TRBJ2-1	TGTGCCTGGAGTCCCCCGGGACTAGTGGCCGGTCATGAGCAGTTCTTC	CAWSPPGLVAGHEQFF
TRBV21-1	.	.	TRBJ2-4	TGTGCCACCCCATCTCCAGGGTACAGCAAAGCCAAAAACATTCAGTACTTC	CATPSPGYSKAKNIQYF
TRBV29-1	TRBD2	.	TRBJ2-3	TGCAGCGTTGAGGCAGCGGGAACTACAGATACGCAGTATTTT	CSVEAAGTTDTQYF
TRBV5-4	.	.	TRBJ2-7	TGTGCCAGCAGCTTGGCTGCTGACAGGAGCAGCCACGAGCAGTACTTC	CASSLAADRSSHEQYF
TRBV5-1	.	.	TRBJ2-7	TGCGCCAGCAGCGCGACAGGTACGGCGAACGAGCAGTACTTC	CASSATGTANEQYF
TRBV19	.	few	TRBJ2-3	TGTGCCAGTAGAATTGACAGTGGCACAGATACGCAGTATTTT	CASRIDSGTDTQYF
TRBV19	TRBD1	few	TRBJ1-5	TGTGCTAGTAAAATCGGGCAGGGGGCGGTTCAGCCCCAGCATTTT	CASKIGQGAVQPQHF
TRBV6-1	TRBD1	.	TRBJ2-5	TGTGCCAGCACCAAAGGGACAGTCGCAGAGACCCAGTACTTC	CASTKGTVAETQYF
TRBV19	TRBD2	.	TRBJ2-3	TGTGCCAGTAGTATGCCGACTAGCGGGATGCCAGATACGCAGTATTTT	CASSMPTSGMPDTQYF
TRBV30	TRBD1	.	TRBJ1-1	TGTGCCTGGAGTATGAACCTACTTAGGGACAGGGTAGGAGGGAACACTGAAGCTTTCTTT	CAWSMNLLRDRVGGNTEAFF
TRBV5-4	TRBD2	few	TRBJ2-3	TGTGCCAGCAGCTTCTATCTAGCGGGAGGGCCCAAAGATACGCAGTATTTT	CASSFYLAGGPKDTQYF
TRBV9	TRBD2	.	TRBJ2-1	TGTGCCAGCAGCTCCTGGGGGGGTACCTACAATGAGCAGTTCTTC	CASSSWGGTYNEQFF
TRBV6-6	.	.	TRBJ1-1	TGTGCCAGCAGTCACGAGCAACTGGTACTGACTGAAGCTTTCTTT	CASSHEQLVLTEAFF
TRBV5-1	.	.	TRBJ2-7	TGCGCCAGCAGCTCCCTCGCTCATAGATCAATTTACGAGCAGTACTTC	CASSSLAHRSIYEQYF
TRBV5-1	TRBD1	.	TRBJ2-5	TGCGCCAGCAGCTTGGGACAGGGTACGGGGACCCAGTACTTC	CASSLGQGTGTQYF
TRBV2	TRBD1	.	TRBJ2-5	TGTGCCAGCAGCGTCGGGACAGGGACTAAAGAGACCCAGTACTTC	CASSVGTGTKETQYF
TRBV28	.	.	TRBJ2-1	TGTGCCAGCAGTTCACCGGGACTGCCTTACAATGAGCAGTTCTTC	CASSSPGLPYNEQFF
TRBV7-3	.	.	TRBJ2-7	TGTGCCAGCAGCTCCCAGACAGGCTACGAGCAGTACTTC	CASSSQTGYEQYF
TRBV7-3	TRBD1	.	TRBJ2-7	TGTGCCAGCAGCTTAACTTCAGGGGGCCCCTACGAGCAGTACTTC	CASSLTSGGPYEQYF
TRBV12-5	TRBD2	.	TRBJ2-3	TGTGCTAGTGGTTTGGGGACTAGCGGAACGGATACGCAGTATTTT	CASGLGTSGTDTQYF
TRBV6-4	.	.	TRBJ1-1	TGTGCCAGCAGTGACTCCCCCCGGAGGGGGGGATGGAACCCTGAAGCTTTCTTT	CASSDSPRRGGWNPEAFF
TRBV5-4	.	few	TRBJ1-1	TGTGCCAGCAGCTTGTCGGGTGTGGACACTGAAGCTTTCTTT	CASSLSGVDTEAFF
TRBV2	TRBD2	few	TRBJ2-1	TGTGCCAGCGAGACTAGCGGGAGACTGAATGAGCAGTTCTTC	CASETSGRLNEQFF
TRBV4-1	TRBD1	.	TRBJ2-2	TGCGCCAGCAGCCAAGGGGCGTCACAGGGGGCCGGGGAGCTGTTTTTT	CASSQGASQGAGELFF
TRBV18	TRBD1	.	TRBJ2-2	TGTGCCAGCTCATCACAAAGGACAGGGACTACCGGGGAGCTGTTTTTT	CASSSQRTGTTGELFF
TRBV7-8	TRBD2	.	TRBJ2-3	TGTGCCAGCAGCTTAGGAGTAGCGGGAGGGCTCTGGGGGCCAGATACGCAGTATTTT	CASSLGVAGGLWGPDTQYF
TRBV5-1	TRBD2	.	TRBJ2-3	TGCGCCAGCAGCTTGGGCTGGCGGGAGGGAGATACGCAGTATTTT	CASSLGWREGDTQYF
TRBV6-5	.	.	TRBJ2-5	TGTGCCAGCACCATGCGACAGGCCCAAGAGACCCAGTACTTC	CASTMRQAQETQYF
TRBV28	.	.	TRBJ2-7	TGTGCCAGCAGTCAATACCGCGCCTACGAGCAGTACTTC	CASSQYRAYEQYF
TRBV28	TRBD1	.	TRBJ1-5	TGTGCCAGCAGTTTAAAAGGGACAGCGGGTCAGCCCCAGCATTTT	CASSLKGTAGQPQHF
TRBV5-1	TRBD1	.	TRBJ2-7	TGCGCCAGCAGCTTGGCCTCTGGGACAGGGGCCTACGAGCAGTACTTC	CASSLASGTGAYEQYF